The 21 T cell receptor beta chains below all came from one sample that was sequenced in a study of OX40 agonist ivuxolimab in advanced cancers. The table came from immunoSEQ multiplex PCR; TCRdb's copy has only in-frame clones and leaves some out. This sample has 120,000 or so clones, with about 92% found just once. Sequenced here: CD4+ or CD8+ T cells sorted from blood, sampled in a trial of the OX40 agonist ivuxolimab. The receptor source for this set is an adult with an advanced solid tumor such as melanoma, head and neck, liver or kidney cancer.

The CDR3 reads CASKLGSRRTEAFF. CDR3 nucleotide sequence: TGTGCCAGCAAGCTGGGATCTCGGAGAACTGAAGCTTTCTTT. The V call is TRBV7-2, the J call TRBJ1-1; D gene unclear. The ends were cut back, 7 bases at V and 5 bases at J, with 17 bases in the middle. This CDR3 is 14 amino acids long. Germline lookup yields CDR1 SGHTA and CDR2 FQGNSA.

This chain joins TRBV6-5 and TRBJ2-7; D possibly corresponds to TRBD1 (6 bases). Trimming took 2 bases from V and 6 from J, leaving 14 bases between them. The CDR3 is 14 residues long. Per the germline V gene, CDR1 is MNHEY and CDR2 is SVGAGI. CDR3 nucleotide sequence: TGTGCCAGCAGTTACACTAGGGACAAGGGCGAGCAGTACTTC. Residues: CASSYTRDKGEQYF.

This chain links TRBV7-2 with TRBJ1-2; no definite D call. This CDR3 is 14 amino acids long. The ends were cut back, 2 bases at V and 0 bases at J, with 7 bases in the middle. Germline V lookup: CDR1 SGHTA, CDR2 FQGNSA. CDR3 nucleotides: TGTGCCAGCAGCTTAAGTAGGGCTAACTATGGCTACACCTTC. Translating gives CASSLSRANYGYTF.

Only one count was recorded for this clone. The chain combines TRBV6-6 with TRBJ2-7, with TRBD2 as a possible D gene (5 bases). With 2 bases removed from V and 2 bases from J, the gap between germline ends came to 7 bases. Germline values: CDR1 MNHNY, CDR2 SVGAGI (reference sequence). The CDR3 loop spans 13 amino acids. The CDR3 nucleotides are TGTGCCAGCAGTTACCCGGGAACCTACGAGCAGTACTTC. This encodes CASSYPGTYEQYF.

This clone was detected once. The same CDR3 can be traced to other DNA sequences in this sample. This sequence joins TRBV7-2 and TRBJ2-3; D is unresolved. Per germline, CDR1 SGHTA and CDR2 FQGNSA. This CDR3 is 15 amino acids long. The germline V and J ends were trimmed by 0 bases and 0 bases, with 7 bases remaining between them. In DNA, the CDR3 is TGTGCCAGCAGCTTAGCCGAGGCTAGCACAGATACGCAGTATTTT. It translates to CASSLAEASTDTQYF.

The chain combines TRBV21-1 with TRBJ2-4; the tabulated D call, TRBD2, remains unverified against the DNA. TRBV21-1 is annotated as a pseudogene. The CDR3 sequence is 15 residues long. The CDR3 DNA follows: TGTGCCAGCAGCAAACGGGAGGGGGCGCTGGACATTCAGTACTTC. It translates to CASSKREGALDIQYF.

This chain joins TRBV5-6 and TRBJ1-2, with D hard to call. The CDR3 has 15 amino acids. Germline loops: CDR1 SGHDT, CDR2 YYEEEE. V lost 2 bases and J lost 2, with 13 bases in between. The CDR3 DNA is TGTGCCAGCAGCTTTCCTCTCTCAGGAAACTATGGCTACACCTTC. Translation gives CASSFPLSGNYGYTF.

This chain connects TRBV5-1 to TRBJ1-1; no clear D gene. Germline V lookup: CDR1 SGHRS, CDR2 YFSETQ. CDR3 size: 14 residues. Trimming took 0 bases from V and 1 from J, leaving 7 bases between them. CDR3 sequence reads: CASSLAPPNTEAFF. Here the CDR3 DNA reads TGCGCCAGCAGCTTGGCCCCTCCGAACACTGAAGCTTTCTTT.

The V and J genes are TRBV7-3 and TRBJ2-3; D not certain. This CDR3 spans 12 amino acids. Trimming took 3 bases from V and 1 from J, leaving 2 bases between them. Germline assignment: CDR1 SGHTA and CDR2 FQGTGA. The CDR3 protein is CASSLGTDTQYF. DNA of the CDR3: TGTGCCAGCAGCTTGGGCACAGATACGCAGTATTTT.

The chain carries TRBV9 and TRBJ2-7; 9 nucleotides agree with TRBD2. The V and J ends lost 0 bases and 0 bases, in that order; junction bases with no gene match: 4. CDR1 is SGDLS and CDR2 is YYNGEE in the germline V gene. This CDR3 is built from 16 residues. CDR3 DNA: TGTGCCAGCAGCGTAGAAGCGGGGGGCACCTCCTACGAGCAGTACTTC. The encoded protein is CASSVEAGGTSYEQYF. The whole variable domain, remainder taken from reference TRBV9 and TRBJ2-7, is DSGVTQTPKHLITATGQRVTLRCSPRSGDLSVYWYQQSLDQGLQFLIQYYNGEERAKGNILERFSAQQFPDLHSELNLSSLELGDSALYFCASSVEAGGTSYEQYFGPGTRLTVT.

This sequence joins TRBV30 and TRBJ1-5, with D unresolved. The CDR3 totals 13 residues. Trimming left V 5 bases short and J 0 bases short, with 8 bases between. Germline V gives CDR1 GTSNPN, CDR2 SVGIG (reference sequence). The CDR3 nucleotides are TGTGCCTGGGGACCTCATAGCAATCAGCCCCAGCATTTT. It specifies CAWGPHSNQPQHF.

The V and J genes are TRBV4-1 and TRBJ2-3; 7 bases match TRBD1. The CDR3 extends over 15 amino acids. Unmatched junction bases numbered 6, after V lost 4 bases and J lost 2 bases. CDR1 is MGHRA, CDR2 YSYEKL, per germline. The CDR3 region is CASSLLGQNTDTQYF. CDR3 sequence (DNA): TGCGCCAGCAGCCTTCTGGGACAGAACACAGATACGCAGTATTTT.

The chain carries TRBV7-2 and TRBJ1-5; 7 nucleotides agree with TRBD1. This CDR3 is 18 amino acids long. Trimming cost V 11 bases and J 0 bases; bases outside gene matches: 19. Germline loops: CDR1 SGHTA, CDR2 FQGNSA. The CDR3 DNA reads TGTGCCTCAACCACCGACAGGGAGGGACTGTATAGCAATCAGCCCCAGCATTTT. This sequence encodes CASTTDREGLYSNQPQHF.

The chain has TRBV28 and TRBJ1-3; TRBD1 agrees at 8 bases. The length of the CDR3 is 16 residues. Germline V gene data show CDR1 as MDHEN and CDR2 as SYDVKM. V shed 6 bases, J shed 0 bases, and the junction held 7 bases outside the gene matches. The CDR3 sequence is CASSPWDRSSGNTIYF. CDR3 sequence (DNA): TGTGCCAGCAGCCCATGGGACAGGAGCTCTGGAAACACCATATATTTT.

J is TRBJ2-5 and V is TRBV29-1; 9 bases align to TRBD1. CDR1 SQVTM and CDR2 ANQGSEA come from the germline V gene. V dropped 5 bases and J dropped 1; count of bases not matched to a gene: 5. The CDR3 runs to 14 residues. In DNA, the CDR3 is TGCAGCGTTCCTGGGGGACAGGGCCAAGAGACCCAGTACTTC. Translation: CSVPGGQGQETQYF.

This clone was seen a single time. V and J are TRBV6-5 and TRBJ1-1; maybe TRBD1 (5 bases). Germline V lookup: CDR1 MNHEY, CDR2 SVGAGI. V was shortened by 0 bases and J by 6 bases, with 17 bases between the two germline ends. There are 16 residues in the CDR3. This CDR3 is CASSYSMVGGTPEAFF. As DNA, the CDR3 is TGTGCCAGCAGTTACTCGATGGTTGGGGGTACCCCTGAAGCTTTCTTT.

This sequence joins TRBV19 and TRBJ1-2, with 8 bases matching TRBD1. Germline V gives CDR1 LNHDA, CDR2 SQIVND (reference sequence). The CDR3 spans 15 residues. The ends lost 1 base at V and 4 bases at J; junction bases unmatched: 5. The CDR3 DNA is TGTGCCAGTAGTATAGTCGGACAGGGAAGCTATGGCTACACCTTC. It is translated as CASSIVGQGSYGYTF.

This sequence joins TRBV29-1 and TRBJ1-1; a possible D gene is TRBD1 (5 bases). Per the germline V gene, CDR1 is SQVTM and CDR2 is ANQGSEA. Trimming stripped 6 bases from V and 0 bases from J, with 17 bases between. This CDR3 has 15 residues. The CDR3 loop reads CSVQTSQGMNTEAFF. CDR3 DNA sequence: TGCAGCGTCCAAACCTCCCAGGGTATGAACACTGAAGCTTTCTTT.

The chain combines TRBV1 with TRBJ1-2. TRBV1 is marked as a pseudogene. This CDR3 contains 14 residues. DNA of the CDR3: TGCACCAGCAGCCAAGATAAGAGCCTCTATGGCTACACCTTC. The encoded protein is CTSSQDKSLYGYTF.

V gene TRBV28 combines with J gene TRBJ2-7; 9 positions match TRBD2. Per the germline V gene, CDR1 is MDHEN and CDR2 is SYDVKM. The V segment lost 2 bases and the J segment 1 base; nucleotides outside the gene matches: 3. The CDR3 has 15 amino acids. The CDR3: CASSLLAGGSYEQYF. The CDR3 coding sequence is TGTGCCAGCAGTTTACTGGCGGGAGGGTCCTACGAGCAGTACTTC.

This chain joins TRBV19 and TRBJ2-1, with D perhaps matching TRBD1 or TRBD2 (5 bases each). Germline V gene lookup returns CDR1 LNHDA and CDR2 SQIVND (reference sequence). This CDR3 region has 14 residues. The V gene lost 3 bases and the J gene lost 6 bases, with 12 bases spanning the gap. CDR3 bases: TGTGCCAGTAGTATCCCCGGGACCCTCAATGAGCAGTTCTTC. Its translation is CASSIPGTLNEQFF.